This T cell receptor (beta chain) was profiled in a study of CD8 T cells in Susac syndrome. V gave up 5 bases and J gave up 3 bases; unmatched junction bases: 13. The CDR3 contains 16 residues. CDR1 is MNHEY and CDR2 is SMNVEV in the germline V gene (reference sequence). Random hexamers were used to reverse transcribe the RNA input (roughly 0.5 to 1 ug). TCRdb independently ran MiXCR on the immunoSEQ multiplex PCR reads; one entry per CDR3 protein. The sample records approximately 100,000 distinct CDR3 sequences, about 90% being singletons. Only one count was recorded for this clonotype. The sequencing sample was made of CD4+ T cells from PBMCs. The clonotype originates from a human donor in good health. The chain employs TRBV27 and TRBJ2-7; 7 bases are a match to TRBD1. The CDR3 region is CASSQNTDRTFYEQYF. Written as DNA, the CDR3 is TGTGCCAGCAGTCAAAACACGGACAGGACCTTCTACGAGCAGTACTTC.